Shown below are 10 T cell receptor beta chains from a single sample sequenced in a study of blood T cell repertoires in COVID-19. Profiled with immunoSEQ multiplex PCR; TCRdb holds only in-frame clones, not every one. In the table there are 180,000 or so clones, 82% of which are singletons. Sequences were obtained from peripheral blood. These receptors were obtained from a woman between 70 and 85 years old with acute or convalescent COVID-19.

The chain couples TRBV29-1 to TRBJ2-2, with TRBD2 as a possible D gene (5 bases). V gave up 7 bases and J gave up 4 bases, with 10 bases separating them. The CDR3 is made up of 12 amino acids. CDR1 and CDR2 (germline): SQVTM, ANQGSEA. CDR3 DNA: TGCAGCGCCCGGCGGGTCACCGGGGAGCTGTTTTTT. Its translation: CSARRVTGELFF.

This clone appeared a few times. This chain connects TRBV30 to TRBJ1-5, with D possibly matching TRBD1 (6 bases). V was trimmed by 5 bases and J by 2 bases, leaving 10 bases between them. The CDR3 length is 13 residues. Germline CDR1 reads GTSNPN; CDR2 reads SVGIG (reference sequence). The CDR3 reads CAWQHRGNQPQHF. The CDR3 DNA sequence: TGTGCCTGGCAACACAGGGGCAATCAGCCCCAGCATTTT.

This clone was seen a single time. This rearrangement joins TRBV15 to TRBJ1-5; D not certain. V was shortened by 0 bases and J by 2 bases, with 8 bases between the two germline ends. Germline V gene lookup returns CDR1 LNHNV and CDR2 YYDKDF (reference sequence). This CDR3 spans 15 amino acids. The CDR3 DNA follows: TGTGCCACCAGCAGAGATTCCCGGGGCAATCAGCCCCAGCATTTT. Translated: CATSRDSRGNQPQHF.

The genes are TRBV10-3 and TRBJ2-7; 10 nucleotides match TRBD1. Germline CDR1 ENHRY, CDR2 SYGVKD. The CDR3 contains 17 residues. V shed 2 bases, J shed 2 bases, and the junction held 9 bases outside the gene matches. CDR3 coding DNA: TGTGCCATCAGTGAGGGGGGGGACAGGGGCCGTACCTACGAGCAGTACTTC. This gives the protein CAISEGGDRGRTYEQYF.

The rearrangement links TRBV19 to TRBJ1-5, with D hard to call. Trimming removed 3 bases at V and 9 bases at J, with 6 bases between. The CDR3 covers 11 residues. Per the germline V gene, CDR1 is LNHDA and CDR2 is SQIVND (reference sequence). The CDR3 bases are TGTGCCAGTAGTATCGCGGGGCCCCAGCATTTT. Protein product: CASSIAGPQHF.

The V gene is TRBV7-2, the J gene TRBJ2-1, with a tentative D call TRBD2 (5 bases). V was trimmed by 0 bases and J by 8 bases, leaving 8 bases between them. The CDR3 spans 13 residues. In germline, CDR1 is SGHTA, CDR2 FQGNSA. In DNA, the CDR3 is TGTGCCAGCAGCTTAGCTAGAGGGTATGAGCAGTTCTTC. As protein: CASSLARGYEQFF.

The chain is built from TRBV28 and TRBJ1-6, with 9 positions matching TRBD1. J was trimmed by 9 bases and V by 7 bases; bases with no gene match: 13. Germline V gene sequence: CDR1 MDHEN, CDR2 SYDVKM. There are 16 residues in the CDR3. In nucleotides, the CDR3 is TGTGCCAGCACCAATAGCGGACAGGGGAGGCGTTCACCCCTCCACTTT. It specifies CASTNSGQGRRSPLHF.

The chain employs TRBV4-2 and TRBJ1-6; 11 nucleotides line up with TRBD1. Losses at the gene ends were 6 bases for V and 5 bases for J; bases not matched to a gene: 9. The CDR3 spans 17 residues. Germline V gene data show CDR1 as LGHNA and CDR2 as YNFKEQ. CDR3 nucleotide sequence: TGTGCCAGCAGAGGGACAGGGGGTTCCAGGGATAATTCACCCCTCCACTTT. It specifies CASRGTGGSRDNSPLHF.

This chain connects TRBV28 to TRBJ2-7; D is unresolved. Germline V lookup: CDR1 MDHEN, CDR2 SYDVKM. V was pared by 3 bases and J by 2 bases, with 8 bases between. CDR3 length: 13 residues. CDR3 sequence reads: CASSFPRTYEQYF. The CDR3 DNA reads as TGTGCCAGCAGTTTTCCTAGAACCTACGAGCAGTACTTC. The full variable domain, in which reference TRBV28 and TRBJ2-7 provide the parts outside the CDR3, is DVKVTQSSRYLVKRTGEKVFLECVQDMDHENMFWYRQDPGLGLRLIYFSYDVKMKEKGDIPEGYSVSREKKERFSLILESASTNQTSMYLCASSFPRTYEQYFGPGTRLTVT.

The chain is built from TRBV24-1 and TRBJ1-2, with 7 bases identical to TRBD1. The V segment lost 12 bases and the J segment 2 bases; nucleotides outside the gene matches: 17. The germline CDR1 and CDR2 sequences are KGHDR and SFDVKD. The CDR3 sequence is 16 residues long. The CDR3 loop is CAPENHPGQLNYGYTF. The CDR3 region has the DNA TGTGCCCCCGAAAACCATCCGGGACAGCTGAACTATGGCTACACCTTC.